This T cell receptor (beta chain) was observed in a study of control samples from healthy donors and cancer patients. Clones were read by immunoSEQ multiplex PCR, and TCRdb kept only the in-frame ones, dropping some. The sample includes fewer than 500,000 clones, more than 80% of them seen just once. Unmatched junction bases numbered 12, after V lost 5 bases and J lost 3 bases. The CDR3 has 16 residues. Germline CDR1 reads MDHEN; CDR2 reads SYDVKM. The clonotype comes from a man between 40 and 49 years old with head and neck cancer. Sequencing used PBMCs. The V call is TRBV28, the J call TRBJ1-2; TRBD1 matches at 7 bases. The CDR3 loop reads CASSPLARQGDYGYTF. For the CDR3, the DNA is TGTGCCAGCAGTCCCTTAGCCAGACAGGGTGACTATGGCTACACCTTC.